This TCR beta chain was recovered during a study of blood T cells in healthy people across ages. A sample-barcoded 5' primer and a J-beta primer mix were used in a second PCR of roughly 7 to 11 cycles. Individual samples furnished no less than 2.5 million CDR3-containing paired-end reads apiece. From the 5' RACE reads, TCRdb called clonotypes with MiXCR, one entry per CDR3 protein. Here the sample spans 1.4 million or so distinct CDR3 sequences, 35% to 45% being singletons. Study outcomes and limitations: Changes in expanded clonotypes were possibly confounded, as the CMV status of donors was unknown.

Concerning this clonotype itself: Its antigen is not identified.

Germline CDR1 is MNHEY and CDR2 is SMNVEV (reference sequence). The CDR3 runs 15 residues. Trimming took off 6 bases at V and 1 base at J, with 15 bases between the two ends. The chain has TRBV27 and TRBJ1-1; TRBD1 is a possible D gene (6 bases). The sequenced sample was blood. This receptor was identified in a woman between 18 and 29 years old in good health. The CDR3, as DNA: TGTGCCAGCAGCCCCATCCTAGGGGGGAACACTGAAGCTTTCTTT. Amino acid sequence: CASSPILGGNTEAFF.